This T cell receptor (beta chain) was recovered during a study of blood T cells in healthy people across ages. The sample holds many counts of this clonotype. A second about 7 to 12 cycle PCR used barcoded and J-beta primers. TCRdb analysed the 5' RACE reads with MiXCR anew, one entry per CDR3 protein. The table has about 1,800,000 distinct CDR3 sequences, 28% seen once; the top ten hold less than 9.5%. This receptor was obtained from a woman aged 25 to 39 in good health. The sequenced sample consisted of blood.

This CDR3 reads CASSLPGSSAYEQYF. DNA for the CDR3: TGTGCCAGCAGCTTACCGGGGTCCTCGGCCTACGAGCAGTACTTC. The chain is built from TRBV7-2 and TRBJ2-7, with D maybe TRBD2 (5 bases). The CDR3 is 15 amino acids. V was cut by 2 bases and J by 2 bases, with 13 bases left in between. Germline V gene data show CDR1 as SGHTA and CDR2 as FQGNSA.